Below, 9 T cell receptor beta chains from the same sample are listed, as sequenced in a study of blood T cell repertoires in COVID-19. The repertoire was sequenced with immunoSEQ multiplex PCR; TCRdb's copy has only in-frame clones and lacks some. The sample shows about 480,000 clones, approximately 91% of them seen only once. Sequencing was carried out using PBMCs or T cells enriched from blood (not recorded which). Receptor source: a woman aged 55-75 years who had recovered from COVID-19.

The gene calls are TRBV6-2 or TRBV6-3 and TRBJ2-7; 10 bases are shared with TRBD1. The CDR3 totals 17 residues. With V trimmed by 5 bases and J by 3 bases, 13 bases remained unmatched. From germline, CDR1 is MNHEY and CDR2 SVGEGT. The CDR3 loop reads CASSPGTGVRDFYEQYV. The CDR3, as DNA: TGTGCCAGCAGTCCCGGGACAGGGGTCCGAGACTTCTACGAGCAGTACGTC.

J is TRBJ1-1 and V is TRBV11-3; tentatively, D is TRBD1 (6 bases). Germline V CDR1 and CDR2: SGHNT, YENEEA. V was cut by 5 bases and J by 0 bases, with 13 bases left in between. The CDR3 runs 15 residues. Written as DNA, the CDR3 is TGTGCCAGCAGCATCTCCGGGACACTGAACACTGAAGCTTTCTTT. It encodes CASSISGTLNTEAFF.

The chain links TRBV15 to TRBJ2-3; 7 nucleotides agree with TRBD1. Trimming cost V 5 bases and J 2 bases; bases outside gene matches: 4. The CDR3 runs 14 residues. Germline V gives CDR1 LNHNV, CDR2 YYDKDF (reference sequence). Written as DNA, the CDR3 is TGTGCCACCAGCGGGGGACAGCACACAGATACGCAGTATTTT. As protein: CATSGGQHTDTQYF. Combining the CDR3 with reference TRBV15 and TRBJ2-3 gives the whole variable domain DAMVIQNPRYQVTQFGKPVTLSCSQTLNHNVMYWYQQKSSQAPKLLFHYYDKDFNNEADTPDNFQSRRPNTSFCFLDIRSPGLGDTAMYLCATSGGQHTDTQYFGPGTRLTVL.

V gene TRBV5-1 combines with J gene TRBJ2-2; D uncertain. Germline V CDR1 and CDR2: SGHRS, YFSETQ. Trimming removed 4 bases from V and 0 bases from J, with 7 bases in between. The CDR3 length is 14 residues. The CDR3 coding sequence is TGCGCCAGCAGCCCCCCTCCGAACACCGGGGAGCTGTTTTTT. Encoded protein: CASSPPPNTGELFF.

The genes are TRBV4-1 and TRBJ2-7; D unresolved. V lost 2 bases to trimming and J lost 3 bases, with 14 bases between them. This CDR3 spans 15 amino acids. The germline gives CDR1 MGHRA, CDR2 YSYEKL. The CDR3 loop reads CASSQRSTRDYEQYF. The DNA of the CDR3 is TGCGCCAGCAGCCAAAGGAGCACGAGAGACTACGAGCAGTACTTC.

The chain joins TRBV7-9 to TRBJ2-3, with 7 nucleotides matching TRBD1. Trimming removed 5 bases from V and 0 bases from J; junction bases left unmatched: 5. This CDR3 spans 15 amino acids. Germline V gene lookup returns CDR1 SEHNR and CDR2 FQNEAQ (reference sequence). CDR3 coding DNA: TGTGCCAGCAGCCCAAGGGGACAGAGCACAGATACGCAGTATTTT. Translation gives CASSPRGQSTDTQYF.

The V gene is TRBV13, the J gene TRBJ2-3; a possible D gene is TRBD2 (5 bases). The CDR3 runs 15 residues. Germline lookup yields CDR1 PRHDT and CDR2 FYEKMQ (reference sequence). V lost 5 bases to trimming and J lost 3 bases, with 15 bases between them. Here the CDR3 DNA reads TGTGCCAGCAGCGAGTTGGGCGGGTATACAGATACGCAGTATTTT. This encodes CASSELGGYTDTQYF.

The chain couples TRBV7-9 to TRBJ1-5, with D unresolved. Germline CDR1 is SEHNR and CDR2 is FQNEAQ (reference sequence). V was pared by 4 bases and J by 7 bases, with 14 bases between. The CDR3 spans 14 residues. The CDR3 sequence is CASSSEEGGQPQHF. CDR3 coding DNA: TGTGCCAGCAGCTCGGAAGAGGGAGGACAGCCCCAGCATTTT.

CDR3: CASSQDWRGAANTGELFF. The CDR3 nucleotides are TGTGCCAGCAGCCAAGATTGGCGGGGGGCCGCGAACACCGGGGAGCTGTTTTTT. V gene TRBV3-1 (or the pseudogene TRBV3-2) combines with J gene TRBJ2-2, with 8 bases that match TRBD2. The CDR3 is 18 amino acids. With V trimmed by 0 bases and J by 0 bases, 6 bases remained unmatched. Germline lookup yields CDR1 LGHDT and CDR2 YNNKEL (reference sequence).